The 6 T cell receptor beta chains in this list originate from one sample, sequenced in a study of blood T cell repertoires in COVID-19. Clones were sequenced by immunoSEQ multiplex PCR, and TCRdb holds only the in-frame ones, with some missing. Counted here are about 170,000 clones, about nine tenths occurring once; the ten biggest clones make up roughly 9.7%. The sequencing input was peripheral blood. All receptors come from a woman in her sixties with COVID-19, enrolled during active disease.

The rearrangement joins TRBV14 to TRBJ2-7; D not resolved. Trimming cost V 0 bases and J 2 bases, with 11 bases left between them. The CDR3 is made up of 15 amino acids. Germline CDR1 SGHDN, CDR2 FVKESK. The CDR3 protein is CASSQDPGWAYEQYF. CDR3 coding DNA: TGTGCCAGCAGCCAAGATCCCGGGTGGGCCTACGAGCAGTACTTC.

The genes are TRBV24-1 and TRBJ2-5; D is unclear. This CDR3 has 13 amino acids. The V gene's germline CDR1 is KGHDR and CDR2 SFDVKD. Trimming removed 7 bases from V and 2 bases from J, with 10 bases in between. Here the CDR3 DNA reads TGTGCCACCAGCCCCTCAGGACAAGAGACCCAGTACTTC. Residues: CATSPSGQETQYF.

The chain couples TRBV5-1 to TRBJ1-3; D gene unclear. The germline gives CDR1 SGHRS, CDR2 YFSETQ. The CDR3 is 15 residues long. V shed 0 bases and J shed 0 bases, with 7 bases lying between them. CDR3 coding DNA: TGCGCCAGCAGCTTGGCCGGAGACTCTGGAAACACCATATATTTT. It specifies CASSLAGDSGNTIYF.

CDR3 region: CASSSLGLAGNEQYF. CDR3 sequence (DNA): TGTGCCAGCAGCTCCCTCGGACTAGCGGGGAACGAGCAGTACTTC. V usage is TRBV9 and J usage is TRBJ2-7, with 12 bases fitting TRBD2. V lost 4 bases, J lost 5 bases, and 7 bases stayed unmatched. CDR1 SGDLS and CDR2 YYNGEE come from the germline V gene. The CDR3 totals 15 residues.

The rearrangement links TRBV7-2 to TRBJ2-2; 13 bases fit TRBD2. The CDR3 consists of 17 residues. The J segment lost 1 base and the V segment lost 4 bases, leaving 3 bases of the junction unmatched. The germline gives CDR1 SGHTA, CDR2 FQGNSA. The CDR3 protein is CASSSWTSGRNTGELFF. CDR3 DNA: TGTGCCAGCAGCTCGTGGACTAGCGGGAGGAACACCGGGGAGCTGTTTTTT.

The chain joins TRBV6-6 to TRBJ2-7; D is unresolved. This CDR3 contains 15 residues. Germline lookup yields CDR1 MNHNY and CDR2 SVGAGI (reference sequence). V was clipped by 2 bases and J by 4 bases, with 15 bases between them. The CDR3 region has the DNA TGTGCCAGCAGTTACCTCTCGGGTTTCCTTTACGAGCAGTACTTC. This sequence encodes CASSYLSGFLYEQYF.